This TCR beta chain stems from a study of neurological immune-mediated disorders. Each TCR transcript was tagged with a 10-nucleotide random UMI during 5'RACE. TCRdb processed the 5' RACE reads anew with MiXCR; each CDR3 protein has one entry. Here the sample spans tens of thousands of distinct CDR3 sequences, around 3.8% being singletons. This CDR3 is 15 amino acids long. Germline V gene sequence: CDR1 DFQATT, CDR2 SNEGSKA (reference sequence). After removal of 1 base from V and 2 bases from J, the junction contained 8 bases not matched to a gene. PBMCs stored at -80 C, 2 million in total, were the source of the unsorted libraries.

The V call is TRBV20-1, the J call TRBJ2-7; 7 bases agree with TRBD1. The sequencing sample was made of PBMCs. The clonotype was recovered from a woman aged 50 to 60 with multiple sclerosis. CDR3: CSARAETGFPYEQYF. CDR3 DNA: TGCAGTGCTAGAGCCGAGACAGGGTTCCCCTACGAGCAGTACTTC.